This T cell receptor (beta chain) was retrieved from a study of blood T cells in healthy people across ages. Study-level points and caveats: A strong correlation was seen between TCR beta diversity and naive T cell percentage. Comparison with aged donors showed that long-lived donors had more naive CD4+ cells and higher diversity.

It was 9.5 to 10 milliliters of peripheral blood that were drawn from each donor. As regards this clonotype: What it recognizes is unknown.

For the second PCR, which ran for roughly 7 to 11 cycles, a sample-barcoded 5' primer and a J-beta primer mix were used. One entry per CDR3 protein results from TCRdb running MiXCR on the 5' RACE reads. Counted here are around 1,900,000 distinct CDR3 sequences, 35% to 50% occurring once; the ten biggest clones make up around 23%. Trimming cost V 6 bases and J 2 bases, with 14 bases left between them. The CDR3 runs 14 residues. Germline V lookup: CDR1 MNHEY, CDR2 SVGEGT. This rearrangement joins TRBV6-2 or TRBV6-3 to TRBJ2-7; TRBD1 or TRBD2 may be the D gene (5 bases each). Sample: blood. This TCR derives from a human donor in good health. The CDR3 bases are TGTGCCAGCAGACCACGGGACCCTACCTACGAGCAGTACTTC. Translating gives CASRPRDPTYEQYF.